These 5 T cell receptor beta chains originate from one sample sequenced in a study of cytomegalovirus exposure and HLA in healthy donors (dated by TCRdb to 2016 to 2017). The method behind the library was the immunoSEQ multiplex PCR assay. For the multiplex PCR, a mixture combining 60 forward primers for TCR Vbeta segments and 13 reverse primers for TCR Jbeta segments was used. TCRdb limited this immuneACCESS table to in-frame rearrangements with V and J called. A share of clones is missing; checked studies link under half to unresolved V genes, and the rest is unexplained. The sample profile shows 90,000 to 120,000 clones; more than 70% of them were found once. 2% to 3% of the sample is in the top ten clones. Sequencing was carried out using PBMCs. All receptors derive from a man aged 18 to 30 in good health and CMV-seronegative.

J is TRBJ2-3 and V is TRBV6-5; 11 bases are shared with TRBD1. The germline CDR1 and CDR2 sequences are MNHEY and SVGAGI. The CDR3 consists of 15 residues. V gave up 2 bases and J gave up 3 bases; unmatched junction bases: 1. Here the CDR3 DNA reads TGTGCCAGCAGTTACGGACAGGGGGCAACAGATACGCAGTATTTT. It translates to CASSYGQGATDTQYF.

The chain is built from TRBV15 and TRBJ2-5, with TRBD2 identical over 8 bases. The end of the DNA fits TRBJ2-7 better, so the J call may be wrong. This CDR3 has 13 amino acids. CDR1 and CDR2 from the germline V gene are LNHNV and YYDKDF (reference sequence). CDR3 DNA sequence: TGTGCCACCAGTCGGGGGGGCTCCTACGAGCAGTACTTC. As protein: CATSRGGSYEQYF.

The chain combines TRBV6-1 with TRBJ2-5; D is undetermined. Per the germline V gene, CDR1 is MNHNS and CDR2 is SASEGT. CDR3 length: 13 amino acids. The V end was cut by 7 bases, the J end by 4 bases, with 13 bases between. CDR3 protein: CASTMVPGETQYF. In DNA form, the CDR3 reads TGTGCCAGCACTATGGTTCCAGGAGAGACCCAGTACTTC.

V and J are TRBV19 and TRBJ2-7; D might be TRBD2 (5 bases). Germline V gene data show CDR1 as LNHDA and CDR2 as SQIVND (reference sequence). V was clipped by 2 bases and J by 2 bases, with 7 bases between them. The CDR3 has 13 residues. The CDR3 protein is CASSILGTYEQYF. Here the CDR3 DNA reads TGTGCCAGTAGTATACTCGGGACCTACGAGCAGTACTTC.

This sequence joins TRBV27 and TRBJ1-5; 8 nucleotides agree with TRBD1. V trimming: 5 bases; J trimming: 1 base; junction bases outside the gene matches: 16. This CDR3 contains 19 residues. Germline lookup yields CDR1 MNHEY and CDR2 SMNVEV (reference sequence). The CDR3: CASSRLQGAGSLSNQPQHF. The CDR3 DNA sequence: TGTGCCAGCAGTCGTCTCCAGGGGGCTGGATCTTTGAGCAATCAGCCCCAGCATTTT.